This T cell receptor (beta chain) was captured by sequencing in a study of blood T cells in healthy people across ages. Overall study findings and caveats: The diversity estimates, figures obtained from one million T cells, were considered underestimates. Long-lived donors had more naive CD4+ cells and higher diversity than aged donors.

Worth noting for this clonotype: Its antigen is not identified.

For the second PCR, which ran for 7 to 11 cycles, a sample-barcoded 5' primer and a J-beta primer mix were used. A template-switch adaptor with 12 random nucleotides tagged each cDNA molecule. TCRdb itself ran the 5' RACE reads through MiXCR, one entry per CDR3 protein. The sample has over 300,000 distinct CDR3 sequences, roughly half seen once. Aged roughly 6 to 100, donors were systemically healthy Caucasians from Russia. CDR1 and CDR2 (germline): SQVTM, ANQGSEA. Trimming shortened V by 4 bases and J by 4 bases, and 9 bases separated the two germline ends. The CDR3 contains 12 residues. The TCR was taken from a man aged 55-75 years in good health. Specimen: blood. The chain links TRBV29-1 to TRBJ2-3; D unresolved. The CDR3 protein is CSVGVAADTQYF. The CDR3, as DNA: TGCAGCGTTGGAGTCGCGGCAGATACGCAGTATTTT.